A single sample gave rise to the 15 T cell receptor beta chains below, sequenced in a study of T cells in Graves' hyperthyroidism and ophthalmopathy. The CDR3 regions of TCR beta were amplified from RNA transcripts. First-round RT-PCR with HTBI primers amplified the TCR CDR3 region. One entry per CDR3 protein results from TCRdb running MiXCR on the multiplex PCR reads. The sample has 160,000 or so distinct CDR3 sequences, 9.4% seen once. The source material was blood. The receptors stem from a woman in her late teens or twenties with Graves' hyperthyroidism that later progressed to Graves' ophthalmopathy.

This clonotype was seen ten or more times. V usage is TRBV7-3 and J usage is TRBJ2-1; D is perhaps TRBD1 (5 bases). CDR3 length: 15 residues. Looked up from germline, CDR1 is SGHTA and CDR2 is FQGTGA. V was cut by 4 bases and J by 4 bases, with 14 bases left in between. In nucleotides, the CDR3 is TGTGCCAGCAGCTCAGAATCTGGGGCATACAATGAGCAGTTCTTC. As protein: CASSSESGAYNEQFF.

The CDR3 loop reads CASRKITNYGYTF. DNA for the CDR3: TGCGCCAGCAGAAAAATCACCAACTATGGCTACACCTTC. The chain employs TRBV5-1 and TRBJ1-2; D gene ambiguous. The CDR3 has 13 residues. Trimming pared 5 bases from V and 2 bases from J, leaving 10 bases between. Germline lookup yields CDR1 SGHRS and CDR2 YFSETQ.

V and J are TRBV4-1 and TRBJ2-3, with D perhaps TRBD1 (5 bases). Germline CDR1 and CDR2: MGHRA and YSYEKL. This CDR3 comprises 14 residues. V dropped 1 base and J dropped 4 bases, with 9 bases sitting between them. The CDR3 nucleotides are TGCGCCAGCAGCCAAGTGGCAGGGTCAGATACGCAGTATTTT. This gives the protein CASSQVAGSDTQYF.

This clonotype was counted ten times or more. The V call is TRBV5-1, the J call TRBJ1-1; 7 bases are shared with TRBD1. V trimming: 4 bases; J trimming: 3 bases; junction bases outside the gene matches: 9. CDR3 length equals 15 residues. Germline V gives CDR1 SGHRS, CDR2 YFSETQ. CDR3 coding DNA: TGCGCCAGCAGCAGTCTTGGGACAGAATACACTGAAGCTTTCTTT. Amino acids: CASSSLGTEYTEAFF.

This clonotype was counted many times. The chain uses TRBV6-1 and TRBJ1-2, with D perhaps TRBD1 (5 bases). Trimming took off 1 base at V and 5 bases at J, with 17 bases between the two ends. This CDR3 has 16 residues. Germline V CDR1 and CDR2: MNHNS, SASEGT. The DNA of the CDR3 is TGTGCCAGCAGTGAAGGGACCACTTCACGGGGGTATGGCTACACCTTC. Encoded protein: CASSEGTTSRGYGYTF.

This clonotype has at least ten counts. The chain combines TRBV7-4 with TRBJ2-1; D might be TRBD2 (7 bases). Trimming pared 9 bases from V and 5 bases from J, leaving 11 bases between. Germline CDR1 and CDR2: SGHVT and SQSDAQ. This CDR3 has 12 residues. DNA for the CDR3: TGTGCCAGTACGGGGGGCAACAATGAGCAGTTCTTC. It codes for CASTGGNNEQFF.

There are many counts of this clonotype. This rearrangement joins TRBV7-6 to TRBJ2-3; a possible D gene is TRBD1 (7 bases). The CDR3 contains 15 residues. Germline values: CDR1 SGHVS, CDR2 FNYEAQ. V lost 1 base to trimming and J lost 3 bases, with 11 bases between them. CDR3 bases: TGTGCCAGCAGCTTAGACAGGGGAGGTACAGATACGCAGTATTTT. It is translated as CASSLDRGGTDTQYF.

This clonotype has at least ten counts. The V and J genes are TRBV6-1 and TRBJ2-7, with D unclear. This CDR3 is built from 13 residues. V was cut by 2 bases and J by 2 bases, with 7 bases left in between. Germline CDR1 is MNHNS and CDR2 is SASEGT. The CDR3, as DNA: TGTGCCAGCAGTGAACACAGAGCCTACGAGCAGTACTTC. It yields the protein CASSEHRAYEQYF.

This clonotype was detected many times. The rearrangement joins TRBV15 to TRBJ2-1; 7 positions agree with TRBD2. The CDR3 extends over 12 amino acids. Per germline, CDR1 LNHNV and CDR2 YYDKDF (reference sequence). The V and J ends lost 0 bases and 14 bases, in that order; junction bases with no gene match: 4. The CDR3 DNA follows: TGTGCCACCAGCAGAGACCGCGGGGGAGAGTTCTTC. Its translation: CATSRDRGGEFF.

This clonotype came up many times. The CDR3, as DNA: TGTGCCAGCACCCTGGCTCTTGAGCAGTTCTTC. This encodes CASTLALEQFF. V gene TRBV28 combines with J gene TRBJ2-1; D call uncertain. V shed 7 bases and J shed 9 bases, with 10 bases lying between them. CDR3 length equals 11 residues. Germline V CDR1 and CDR2: MDHEN, SYDVKM.

This clonotype was observed at least ten times. This chain joins TRBV6-1 and TRBJ1-2; 7 bases fit TRBD1. Trimming cost V 4 bases and J 8 bases; bases outside gene matches: 13. Germline V gives CDR1 MNHNS, CDR2 SASEGT. The CDR3 is 15 residues long. CDR3 residues: CASSVQGLTMSGYTF. Written as DNA, the CDR3 is TGTGCCAGCAGTGTACAGGGGTTAACTATGTCGGGCTACACCTTC.

In this sample, this clonotype turned up a few times. The chain has TRBV10-3 and TRBJ2-7; no clear D. The CDR3 contains 12 residues. Trimming cost V 6 bases and J 3 bases, with 9 bases left between them. Germline CDR1 is ENHRY and CDR2 is SYGVKD. The CDR3 DNA sequence: TGTGCCATCAGGCGTAGCAACTACGAGCAGTACTTC. Its translation is CAIRRSNYEQYF.

This clonotype was counted many times. This sequence joins TRBV5-1 and TRBJ1-6; a weak D match, TRBD1 (5 bases). Germline V gene lookup returns CDR1 SGHRS and CDR2 YFSETQ. This CDR3 spans 14 amino acids. V was trimmed by 4 bases and J by 13 bases, leaving 18 bases between them. The DNA for the CDR3 is TGCGCCAGCAGCCCTAGGTGGGGCCCGGTGCCCCTCCACTTT. Translated, it gives CASSPRWGPVPLHF.

This clonotype has ten or more counts. This chain joins TRBV6-1 and TRBJ2-2, with TRBD1 as a possible D gene (6 bases). Germline lookup yields CDR1 MNHNS and CDR2 SASEGT. Trimming removed 4 bases from V and 2 bases from J, with 17 bases in between. The CDR3 consists of 17 residues. CDR3 amino acids: CASSGNSGTYNTGELFF. As DNA, the CDR3 is TGTGCCAGCAGTGGAAACTCCGGGACATACAACACCGGGGAGCTGTTTTTT.

V usage is TRBV7-2 and J usage is TRBJ2-5, with 14 bases lining up with TRBD2. Germline V gives CDR1 SGHTA, CDR2 FQGNSA. This CDR3 has 19 residues. The junction had 14 bases not matched to a gene; V was cut back by 3 bases and J by 5 bases. The CDR3 nucleotides are TGTGCCAGCAGCTTGGAGTTGGGACTAGCGGGGGCCGCGCGGGAGACCCAGTACTTC. This sequence encodes CASSLELGLAGAARETQYF.